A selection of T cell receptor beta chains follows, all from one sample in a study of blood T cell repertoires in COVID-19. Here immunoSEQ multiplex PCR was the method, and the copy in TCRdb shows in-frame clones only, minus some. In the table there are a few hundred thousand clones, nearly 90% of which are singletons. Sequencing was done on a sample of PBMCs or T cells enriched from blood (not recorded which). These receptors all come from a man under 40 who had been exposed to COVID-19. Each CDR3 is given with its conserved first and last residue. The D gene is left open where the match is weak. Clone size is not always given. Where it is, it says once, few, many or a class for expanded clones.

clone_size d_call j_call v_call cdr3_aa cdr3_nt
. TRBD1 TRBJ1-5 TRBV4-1 CASSQTGTVNQPQHF TGCGCCAGCAGCCAAACTGGGACAGTTAATCAGCCCCAGCATTTT
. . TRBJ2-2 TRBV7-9 CASSLKMGQGTVGELFF TGTGCCAGCAGCTTAAAAATGGGGCAGGGAACGGTCGGGGAGCTGTTTTTT
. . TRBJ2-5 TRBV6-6 CASSPRGDRETQYF TGTGCCAGCAGCCCCCGGGGTGACCGAGAGACCCAGTACTTC
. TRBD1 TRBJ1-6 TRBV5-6 CASSLVGQGFINSPLHF TGTGCCAGCAGCTTGGTGGGACAGGGTTTTATTAATTCACCCCTCCACTTT
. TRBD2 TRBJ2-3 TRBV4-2 CASSQERTSGATDTQYF TGTGCCAGCAGCCAAGAGCGGACTAGCGGGGCCACAGATACGCAGTATTTT
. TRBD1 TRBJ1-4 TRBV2 CASTGQGGEKLFF TGTGCCAGCACCGGACAGGGGGGAGAAAAACTGTTTTTT
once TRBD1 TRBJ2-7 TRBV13 CASSSRYPTGGPLYEQYF TGTGCCAGCAGCTCCCGATATCCTACAGGGGGCCCCTTATACGAGCAGTACTTC
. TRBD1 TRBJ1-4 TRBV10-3 CAISESISRTGTLFF TGTGCCATCAGTGAGTCGATTTCAAGGACAGGAACTCTGTTTTTT
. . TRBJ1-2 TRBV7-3 CASSPSRTGDYNGYTF TGTGCCAGCAGCCCTTCCCGAACGGGGGACTATAATGGCTACACCTTC
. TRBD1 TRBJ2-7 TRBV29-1 CSVGTGWHYEQYF TGCAGCGTAGGGACAGGGTGGCACTACGAGCAGTACTTC
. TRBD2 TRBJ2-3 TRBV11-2 CASSLDRFGGAGDTQYF TGTGCCAGCAGCTTAGATCGGTTCGGGGGGGCCGGAGATACGCAGTATTTT
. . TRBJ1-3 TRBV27 CASRQAGTGNTIYF TGTGCCAGCAGGCAAGCGGGCACTGGAAACACCATATATTTT
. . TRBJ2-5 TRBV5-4 CASSAVSRETQYF TGTGCCAGCAGCGCTGTTTCTAGAGAGACCCAGTACTTC
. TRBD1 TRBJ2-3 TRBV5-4 CASSSRDSLRGWQYF TGTGCCAGCAGCTCCCGGGACAGCCTCCGGGGATGGCAGTATTTT
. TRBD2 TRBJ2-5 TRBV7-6 CASSPRTSGDETQYF TGTGCCAGCAGCCCCCGGACTAGCGGGGACGAGACCCAGTACTTC
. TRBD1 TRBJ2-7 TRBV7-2 CASSLDWRDREFEEQYF TGTGCCAGCAGCTTAGATTGGCGGGACAGGGAATTCGAGGAGCAGTACTTC
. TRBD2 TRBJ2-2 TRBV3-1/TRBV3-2 CASMRLAGGSNTGELFF TGTGCCAGCATGAGACTAGCGGGGGGCTCGAACACCGGGGAGCTGTTTTTT
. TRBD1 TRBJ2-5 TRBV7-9 CASSLTGENTQYF TGTGCCAGCAGCTTAACAGGGGAGAATACCCAGTACTTC
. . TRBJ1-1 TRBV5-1 CASSLGTGPSGKAFF TGCGCCAGCAGCTTGGGAACAGGGCCCTCTGGTAAAGCTTTCTTT
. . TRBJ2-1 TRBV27 CASSHRADNEQFF TGTGCCAGCAGTCACAGGGCCGACAATGAGCAGTTCTTC
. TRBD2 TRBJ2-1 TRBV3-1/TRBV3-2 CASSQDRSGEYNEQFF TGTGCCAGCAGCCAAGATCGAAGCGGGGAGTACAATGAGCAGTTCTTC
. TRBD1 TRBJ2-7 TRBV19 CASSISPGQGYEQYF TGTGCCAGTAGTATCAGTCCGGGACAGGGCTACGAGCAGTACTTC
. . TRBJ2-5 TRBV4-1 CASSQEGTFETQYF TGCGCCAGCAGCCAGGAGGGGACTTTTGAGACCCAGTACTTC
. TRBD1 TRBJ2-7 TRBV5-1 CASSPRQGTTYEQYF TGCGCCAGCAGCCCTAGACAGGGGACAACCTACGAGCAGTACTTC
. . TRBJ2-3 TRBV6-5 CASSYWGGIDTQYF TGTGCCAGCAGTTATTGGGGGGGCATAGATACGCAGTATTTT
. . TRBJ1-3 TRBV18 CASSLRDMGNTIYF TGTGCCAGCTCACTCCGGGACATGGGAAACACCATATATTTT
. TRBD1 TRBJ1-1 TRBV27 CASSHQGGGTEAFF TGTGCCAGCAGTCATCAGGGGGGCGGCACTGAAGCTTTCTTT
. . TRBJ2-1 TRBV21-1 CASSLPTGGLFNEQFF TGTGCCAGCAGCTTACCGACAGGGGGATTGTTTAATGAGCAGTTCTTC
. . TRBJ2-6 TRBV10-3 CAISDGQGSSGANVLTF TGTGCCATCAGTGATGGGCAGGGGAGCTCTGGGGCCAACGTCCTGACTTTC
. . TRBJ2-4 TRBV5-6 CASSLWRVKNIQYF TGTGCCAGCAGCTTGTGGAGGGTAAAAAACATTCAGTACTTC
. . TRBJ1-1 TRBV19 CASKSWGGRKPDTEAFF TGTGCCAGTAAATCCTGGGGGGGCAGGAAGCCAGACACTGAAGCTTTCTTT
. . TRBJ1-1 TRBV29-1 CSVGESGVSEAFF TGCAGCGTTGGGGAATCGGGGGTTTCTGAAGCTTTCTTT
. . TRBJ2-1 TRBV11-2 CASSSWWGDYNEQFF TGTGCCAGCAGTTCATGGTGGGGGGACTACAATGAGCAGTTCTTC
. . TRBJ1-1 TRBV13 CASSLGAGGSGEAFF TGTGCCAGCAGCTTAGGGGCGGGGGGATCGGGTGAAGCTTTCTTT
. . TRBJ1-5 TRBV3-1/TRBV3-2 CASSFGQPPQPQHF TGTGCCAGCAGCTTCGGACAGCCCCCTCAGCCCCAGCATTTT
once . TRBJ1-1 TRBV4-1 CASSQVLGEAFF TGCGCCAGCAGCCAAGTTCTGGGCGAGGCTTTCTTT